This T cell receptor beta chain is drawn from a study of blood T cell repertoires in COVID-19 (dated by TCRdb to between 2020 and 2021). About the investigation overall: Collaborator samples came from the United States, Italy and Spain and covered acute and convalescent phases of COVID-19. Where available, HLA class I and class II types were obtained from metadata supplied by the sample provider rather than from assay-based typing. The material from the prospective study consisted of cDNA or gDNA derived from T cells, B-cell-depleted T cells, or PBMCs. Deeply sampled blood TCRbeta repertoires from subjects exposed to, actively infected with, or recovered from COVID-19 were included in the dataset. A de-identified subject ID, COVID-19 status, age in years and sex were almost always included in the sample metadata. Samples came from the ongoing ImmuneRACE study (first 160 participants) plus 1,254 subjects from 6 global collaborators. The repertoires were made available in a free public database intended to serve as a resource for research on the immune response to SARS-CoV-2. Results the study describes overall, beyond this receptor: The quantity of clinical and demographic metadata differed by source and by participant and was supplied without curation.

At one collaborating source in Seattle, patients were enrolled during active infection and were followed longitudinally through the course of disease. Collaborating institutions collected whole blood in K2EDTA tubes following their own protocols. For TCRbeta analysis, collaborators shipped samples in one of three forms: frozen whole blood, isolated PBMCs, or DNA extracted from either of those sample types. TCRbeta CDR3 regions were amplified from genomic DNA by means of the immunoSEQ Assay, a bias-controlled multiplex PCR. Per the authors' processing: The number of nucleated cells in each sample was estimated by amplification of reference gene primers within the assay. To quantify the absolute abundance of each unique TCRbeta CDR3 rearrangement, sequence reads were collapsed and filtered. For each sample, productive Simpson clonality was calculated by taking the square root of Simpson's diversity index across productive rearrangements. The source is immuneACCESS, and TCRdb retained only in-frame sequences with V and J called. Part of the clones is not carried over; for the studies checked, unresolved V genes explain less than half of this, and the remainder is unexplained. The V and J calls and clone size were taken over from that table, and D and trimming were inferred from the DNA. This sample lists 300,000 to 400,000 clones; 88% were detected once. The top ten clones comprise 1.6% of the sample.

With respect to this clone: Its antigen has not been determined. Germline and junction disagree at one end, which may indicate a read error.

Spanning cysteine to phenylalanine, the CDR3 consists of 15 amino acids. The kept DNA is CDR3 alone, 45 bases in frame from the first base. Reading the germline V gene gives CDR1 SGHRS and CDR2 YFSETQ. The sample taken for sequencing was peripheral blood. This chain joins TRBV5-1 to TRBJ1-2, with the D segment identity uncertain. The clonotype originates from a woman in her twenties or thirties with COVID-19, enrolled during active disease. For the CDR3, the sequence is CASTLGGGLIGGYTF. The DNA sequence reads TGCGCCAGCACCTTGGGTGGAGGGTTAATTGGTGGCTACACCTTC.